Shown below are 2 T cell receptor beta chains from a single sample sequenced in a study of blood T cell repertoires in COVID-19. Some clones are missing from TCRdb's copy, which holds only in-frame ones; the method was immunoSEQ multiplex PCR. The sample consists of around 110,000 clones, about 87% of them appearing once. Input material: peripheral blood. These receptors were obtained from a man aged 50-59 years with active or convalescent COVID-19.

The chain links TRBV18 to TRBJ2-5; 10 nucleotides align to TRBD2. In germline, CDR1 is KGHSH, CDR2 LQKENI. This CDR3 has 16 amino acids. V dropped 3 bases and J dropped 3; count of bases not matched to a gene: 7. The CDR3 nucleotides are TGTGCCAGCTCACCGTTGGTAGGGACTAGCGAAGAGACCCAGTACTTC. Translating it yields CASSPLVGTSEETQYF.

The chain carries TRBV4-2 and TRBJ2-3; TRBD2 aligns across 7 bases. J gave up 3 bases and V 1 base, and 4 bases lay outside the gene matches. Germline assignment: CDR1 LGHNA and CDR2 YNFKEQ. CDR3 length: 15 amino acids. The CDR3 spells CASSQGGSWTDTQYF. CDR3 sequence (DNA): TGTGCCAGCAGCCAAGGCGGGAGTTGGACAGATACGCAGTATTTT.